The clone carrying this T cell receptor (beta chain) has only a few counts. This specimen comes from a study of blood T cell repertoires in COVID-19. Study details: Italy, Spain and the United States were the sources of the convalescent and acute COVID-19 samples. Sources were T cells, B-cell-depleted T cells, or PBMCs; the material itself was cDNA or gDNA.

V dropped 0 bases and J dropped 9 bases, with 12 bases sitting between them. Per germline, CDR1 LGHNA and CDR2 YSLEER. This CDR3 spans 14 amino acids. Authors' methods: Reference gene primers were amplified, and this amplification served to estimate nucleated cell counts. Data came from immunoSEQ multiplex PCR; TCRdb stores just in-frame clones and leaves some out. D and trimming come from the DNA, and the V and J calls and clone size come from that table. Of about 50,000 clones in the sample, approximately 80% were seen once. This sequence originates from a man between 65 and 85 years old with active or convalescent COVID-19. The sequenced material came from peripheral blood. The V and J genes are TRBV4-3 and TRBJ1-5, with D uncertain. DNA of the CDR3: TGCGCCAGCAGCCAAGATCTGGGCGGGCTGCCCCAGCATTTT. Translating gives CASSQDLGGLPQHF.